These 18 T cell receptor beta chains came from one sample sequenced in a study of shared clonotypes between healthy human individuals. Using immunoSEQ multiplex PCR, the repertoire was profiled, and TCRdb retains in-frame clones only, with some absent. The table lists approximately 240,000 clones, about 69% of them singletons. The sample consisted of memory CD4+ T cells sorted from blood. The subset was: CD45RA-negative fraction. All receptors come from a man younger than 40 in good health.

This clone has only a few counts. This sequence joins TRBV19 and TRBJ1-4, with a tentative D call TRBD1 (6 bases). Germline loops: CDR1 LNHDA, CDR2 SQIVND (reference sequence). Trimming removed 7 bases at V and 7 bases at J, with 16 bases between. CDR3 length: 14 amino acids. In DNA form, the CDR3 reads TGTGCCAGTACCGGGCACAGGGAAATTGAAAAACTGTTTTTT. This sequence encodes CASTGHREIEKLFF.

The chain recombines TRBV9 with TRBJ2-1; D is ambiguous. The CDR3 runs 15 residues. Germline values: CDR1 SGDLS, CDR2 YYNGEE. Trimming removed 0 bases at V and 4 bases at J, with 11 bases between. The CDR3 coding sequence is TGTGCCAGCAGCGTAGTGGGGATATCGTACAATGAGCAGTTCTTC. This codes for CASSVVGISYNEQFF.

The chain employs TRBV21-1 and TRBJ2-5; TRBD1, as called in the table, went unchecked against the DNA. TRBV21-1 is reported as a pseudogene. The CDR3 has 17 residues. The CDR3 is CASRKRKRQGVGETQYF. CDR3 in DNA: TGTGCCAGCAGAAAAAGGAAGAGACAGGGGGTGGGAGAGACCCAGTACTTC.

This clone was detected ten times or more. This rearrangement joins TRBV27 to TRBJ1-5; perhaps TRBD1 as D (6 bases). Germline V lookup: CDR1 MNHEY, CDR2 SMNVEV (reference sequence). This CDR3 region has 13 residues. Trimming took off 10 bases at V and 6 bases at J, with 16 bases between the two ends. The CDR3 DNA follows: TGTGCCACCGCAGGGGTTGGGGGTCAGCCCCAGCATTTT. Protein product: CATAGVGGQPQHF.

The chain employs TRBV11-2 and TRBJ1-5; D ambiguous. V was clipped by 2 bases and J by 6 bases, with 8 bases between them. CDR3 length equals 13 residues. Looked up from germline, CDR1 is SGHAT and CDR2 is FQNNGV. The CDR3 bases are TGTGCCAGCAGCTTAACGGACCGTCAGCCCCAGCATTTT. This encodes CASSLTDRQPQHF.

The rearrangement uses TRBV5-1 and TRBJ2-7; 7 nucleotides align to TRBD1. The CDR3 has 13 amino acids. Germline values: CDR1 SGHRS, CDR2 YFSETQ. The V gene end was trimmed by 5 bases and the J gene end by 3 bases; junction bases not matched to a gene: 5. The DNA of the CDR3 is TGCGCCAGCAGAGCCCGGGACAGCTACGAGCAGTACTTC. Translation gives CASRARDSYEQYF.

The chain carries TRBV7-2 and TRBJ2-7; 8 bases match TRBD2. The CDR3 is made up of 15 amino acids. Trimming took 7 bases from V and 4 from J; bases not matched to a gene: 12. The germline V gene has CDR1 SGHTA and CDR2 FQGNSA. The CDR3, as DNA: TGTGCCAGCAAGCAGGGGCGGGAGGTTACTTACGAGCAGTACTTC. Translating gives CASKQGREVTYEQYF.

The genes are TRBV6-4 and TRBJ2-3; 8 bases agree with TRBD2. The junction had 16 bases not matched to a gene; V was cut back by 7 bases and J by 4 bases. The CDR3 contains 17 residues. Germline CDR1 is MRHNA and CDR2 is SNTAGT. The CDR3 region is CASNGGAGVPPPDTQYF. The CDR3 nucleotides are TGTGCCAGCAATGGGGGAGCGGGAGTTCCCCCCCCAGATACGCAGTATTTT.

The chain has TRBV7-8 and TRBJ2-6; TRBD2 is a possible D gene (7 bases). V lost 5 bases and J lost 0, with 17 bases in between. The CDR3 runs to 18 residues. CDR1 and CDR2 from the germline V gene are SGHVS and FQNEAQ. The CDR3 here is CASSPGGGHFSGANVLTF. The CDR3 bases are TGTGCCAGCAGCCCAGGCGGGGGACACTTCTCTGGGGCCAACGTCCTGACTTTC.

In DNA form, the CDR3 reads TGTGCCAGCAGCCCTCCTGGGACGGAGAACTACGAGCAGTACTTC. Residues: CASSPPGTENYEQYF. The J gene is TRBJ2-7, the V gene TRBV5-4; D may be TRBD1 or TRBD2 (5 bases each). Trimming cost V 4 bases and J 3 bases, with 17 bases left between them. This CDR3 region has 15 residues. In germline, CDR1 is SGHNT, CDR2 YYREEE (reference sequence).

The DNA of the CDR3 is TGCAGCGTTGAATCAGGAGGACTAGCGGGAGGGAGGGAGACCCAGTACTTC. The encoded protein is CSVESGGLAGGRETQYF. This chain joins TRBV29-1 and TRBJ2-5; 15 bases line up with TRBD2. The CDR3 spans 17 residues. Germline CDR1 is SQVTM and CDR2 is ANQGSEA. The junction had 9 bases not matched to a gene; V was cut back by 2 bases and J by 5 bases.

The rearrangement joins TRBV29-1 to TRBJ2-2; possibly TRBD1 for D (5 bases). CDR1 and CDR2 (germline): SQVTM, ANQGSEA. The CDR3 runs to 12 residues. V lost 7 bases and J 5 bases, leaving 11 bases between the germline ends. The CDR3 reads CSAGRATGELFF. Here the CDR3 DNA reads TGCAGCGCGGGCAGGGCTACCGGGGAGCTGTTTTTT.

This sequence joins TRBV7-2 and TRBJ1-3; D is unresolved. Trimming pared 1 base from V and 8 bases from J, leaving 18 bases between. The CDR3 is 16 residues long. Germline V lookup: CDR1 SGHTA, CDR2 FQGNSA. CDR3 region: CASSLGPATAGDTIYF. The CDR3 DNA is TGTGCCAGCAGCTTAGGGCCGGCCACGGCCGGGGACACCATATATTTT.

The chain carries TRBV25-1 and TRBJ2-1; 8 bases align to TRBD2. Germline V gives CDR1 MGHDK, CDR2 SYGVNS. The CDR3 sequence is 15 residues long. The V segment lost 6 bases and the J segment 7 bases; nucleotides outside the gene matches: 11. CDR3 DNA: TGTGCCAGCAGAACTCCGGGACTAGAAGGAAATGAGCAGTTCTTC. Its protein product is CASRTPGLEGNEQFF.

The chain has TRBV5-1 and TRBJ2-1; 14 bases match TRBD2. This CDR3 spans 16 amino acids. Germline trimming cut 1 base from V and 9 bases from J; bases unmatched to any gene: 6. Germline CDR1 is SGHRS and CDR2 is YFSETQ. CDR3 amino acids: CASSLSGTSGSLEQFF. In DNA, the CDR3 is TGCGCCAGCAGCTTGAGCGGGACTAGCGGGAGTCTTGAGCAGTTCTTC.

V and J are TRBV5-6 and TRBJ1-4, with D perhaps matching TRBD1 (5 bases). Trimming stripped 1 base from V and 8 bases from J, with 9 bases between. The CDR3 loop spans 13 amino acids. Germline-derived CDR1 and CDR2 are SGHDT and YYEEEE. This CDR3 reads CASSLTTAEKLFF. CDR3 coding DNA: TGTGCCAGCAGCTTGACGACAGCCGAAAAACTGTTTTTT.

This clone has a handful of counts. This rearrangement joins TRBV7-8 to TRBJ1-2; no clear D gene. CDR1 and CDR2 from the germline V gene are SGHVS and FQNEAQ. There are 13 residues in the CDR3. The V end lost 5 bases, the J end lost 4 bases, and 11 bases lay between the germline ends. CDR3 coding DNA: TGTGCCAGCAGCACCGACGGAGGCTATGGCTACACCTTC. Translation gives CASSTDGGYGYTF.

The gene calls are TRBV5-1 and TRBJ2-7; the D is unclear. V was shortened by 1 base and J by 2 bases, with 19 bases between the two germline ends. This CDR3 has 17 amino acids. The germline CDR1 and CDR2 sequences are SGHRS and YFSETQ. For the CDR3, the DNA is TGCGCCAGCAGCTTGTTGGGTATACAAAGGCTGGCCTACGAGCAGTACTTC. Translating it yields CASSLLGIQRLAYEQYF.